Below are 26 T cell receptor beta chains sequenced from a single sample in a study of T cell clonotyping in hematopoietic cell transplantation. The sample's time point: recipient sample about 28 days before transplant, after cytoreduction. Assay: immunoSEQ multiplex PCR; the TCRdb copy retains only in-frame clones and omits some. The sample has roughly 13,000 clones; roughly 83% are singletons. The material sequenced was peripheral blood mononuclear cells, taken before stem cell transplant. Receptors were obtained from a man aged 55 to 70 with acute myeloid leukemia. Some clones in this sample may be carry-over from other donors' samples.

The chain has TRBV7-8 and TRBJ1-2, with a possible D match to TRBD1 (5 bases). CDR3 length equals 14 residues. V was clipped by 0 bases and J by 4 bases, with 9 bases between them. CDR1 is SGHVS, CDR2 FQNEAQ, per germline. The CDR3 spells CASSLAPGTYGYTF. CDR3 coding DNA: TGTGCCAGCAGCTTAGCTCCAGGGACCTATGGCTACACCTTC. Based on the CDR3 plus reference TRBV7-8 and TRBJ1-2, the full variable domain is GAGVSQSPRYKVAKRGQDVALRCDPISGHVSLFWYQQALGQGPEFLTYFQNEAQLDKSGLPSDRFFAERPEGSVSTLKIQRTQQEDSAVYLCASSLAPGTYGYTFGSGTRLTVV.

V usage is TRBV4-2 and J usage is TRBJ2-3, with 9 positions matching TRBD2. This CDR3 has 17 amino acids. Germline V gives CDR1 LGHNA, CDR2 YNFKEQ. Trimming removed 0 bases from V and 1 base from J; junction bases left unmatched: 5. In DNA, the CDR3 is TGTGCCAGCAGCCAAGATTACGGCGGGGGGGGCACAGATACGCAGTATTTT. Translating gives CASSQDYGGGGTDTQYF.

The genes are TRBV7-8 and TRBJ1-4, with TRBD1 matching 7 bases. J lost 6 bases, V lost 5 bases, and 9 bases had no gene match. Germline values: CDR1 SGHVS, CDR2 FQNEAQ. This CDR3 is built from 15 residues. The CDR3 coding sequence is TGTGCCAGCAGCGAAGGGGAGGGGGCGGATGAAAAACTGTTTTTT. Amino acid sequence: CASSEGEGADEKLFF. Supplemented by reference TRBV7-8 and TRBJ1-4, the full variable domain reads GAGVSQSPRYKVAKRGQDVALRCDPISGHVSLFWYQQALGQGPEFLTYFQNEAQLDKSGLPSDRFFAERPEGSVSTLKIQRTQQEDSAVYLCASSEGEGADEKLFFGSGTQLSVL.

V and J are TRBV30 and TRBJ1-2; tentative D call: TRBD1 (5 bases). The CDR3 spans 12 residues. Germline assignment: CDR1 GTSNPN and CDR2 SVGIG (reference sequence). V was cut by 3 bases and J by 5 bases, with 10 bases left in between. CDR3 protein: CAWRGGWYGYTF. The CDR3 nucleotides are TGTGCCTGGAGGGGGGGGTGGTATGGCTACACCTTC.

J is TRBJ2-3 and V is TRBV5-1; D might be TRBD1 or TRBD2, each matching 5 bases. V gave up 9 bases and J gave up 7 bases, with 24 bases separating them. From germline, CDR1 is SGHRS and CDR2 YFSETQ. The CDR3 covers 15 residues. CDR3 sequence reads: CATQSGALGPNTQYF. The CDR3 region has the DNA TGCGCCACCCAGAGTGGGGCCCTGGGACCTAATACGCAGTATTTT.

J is TRBJ2-1 and V is TRBV2, with 11 nucleotides matching TRBD2. Trimming took 8 bases from V and 0 from J; bases not matched to a gene: 6. The CDR3 totals 16 residues. The germline V gene encodes CDR1 SNHLY and CDR2 FYNNEI. The CDR3 DNA sequence: TGTGCCAGCCTAGCGGGGGGTAGTAGCTCCTACAATGAGCAGTTCTTC. Its protein is CASLAGGSSSYNEQFF.

The V gene is TRBV29-1, the J gene TRBJ2-4; possible D gene TRBD2, 6 bases. V dropped 0 bases and J dropped 0 bases, with 12 bases sitting between them. This CDR3 is built from 16 residues. Germline CDR1 reads SQVTM; CDR2 reads ANQGSEA. The CDR3 DNA sequence: TGCAGCGTTGAAGATGGGTGGGGACTAGCCAAAAACATTCAGTACTTC. Protein product: CSVEDGWGLAKNIQYF.

This rearrangement joins TRBV7-7 to TRBJ1-1; D unresolved. The ends were cut back, 2 bases at V and 2 bases at J, with 12 bases in the middle. CDR1 SSHAT and CDR2 FNYEAQ come from the germline V gene (reference sequence). The CDR3 sequence is 15 residues long. CDR3 bases: TGTGCCAGCAGCTTACCCCCAGCCCACAACACTGAAGCTTTCTTT. Its protein is CASSLPPAHNTEAFF.

The genes are TRBV5-1 and TRBJ2-6, with 8 bases identical to TRBD1. Trimming removed 0 bases from V and 2 bases from J; junction bases left unmatched: 7. The CDR3 length is 18 residues. Looked up from germline, CDR1 is SGHRS and CDR2 is YFSETQ. The CDR3: CASSLGTGRNPGANVLTF. The CDR3 DNA follows: TGCGCCAGCAGCTTGGGGACAGGGCGAAACCCTGGGGCCAACGTCCTGACTTTC.

V and J are TRBV7-2 and TRBJ2-7; maybe TRBD1 (5 bases). The CDR3 runs 15 residues. Germline V lookup: CDR1 SGHTA, CDR2 FQGNSA. Trimming cost V 3 bases and J 2 bases, with 14 bases left between them. CDR3 loop: CASSFAAGSTYEQYF. As DNA, the CDR3 is TGTGCCAGCAGCTTTGCGGCAGGGTCGACCTACGAGCAGTACTTC.

V is TRBV6-1 and J is TRBJ2-1, with 9 positions matching TRBD1. Per the germline V gene, CDR1 is MNHNS and CDR2 is SASEGT. The CDR3 is 13 residues long. V was pared by 6 bases and J by 14 bases, with 11 bases of the junction left unmatched. CDR3: CASRETGQGWEFF. In DNA, the CDR3 is TGTGCCAGCAGAGAGACGGGACAGGGATGGGAGTTCTTC.

About this clone: Other DNA sequences in this specimen translate into the identical CDR3. The chain links TRBV5-6 to TRBJ2-7; D perhaps matches TRBD1 (6 bases). Germline loops: CDR1 SGHDT, CDR2 YYEEEE. This CDR3 spans 14 amino acids. V was shortened by 0 bases and J by 2 bases, with 9 bases between the two germline ends. As DNA, the CDR3 is TGTGCCAGCAGCTTGGGTGGGGACACCTACGAGCAGTACTTC. Translating gives CASSLGGDTYEQYF.

The gene calls are TRBV4-1 and TRBJ1-2; D is uncertain. Germline loops: CDR1 MGHRA, CDR2 YSYEKL. The CDR3 runs 16 residues. V lost 0 bases and J 0 bases, leaving 11 bases between the germline ends. CDR3 sequence reads: CASSQEDTGANYGYTF. The CDR3 DNA is TGCGCCAGCAGCCAAGAAGACACCGGAGCTAACTATGGCTACACCTTC.

This clone is classed as medium-sized. Mismatch with germline at one junction end may stem from a read error. The gene calls are TRBV13 and TRBJ1-2; TRBD1 might be the D (5 bases). CDR3 size: 12 residues. Germline assignment: CDR1 PRHDT and CDR2 FYEKMQ (reference sequence). CDR3 coding DNA: TGTGCCAGCAGCCTCCGACAGCGGTACCCCTACTTC. Encoded protein: CASSLRQRYPYF.

The chain has TRBV28 and TRBJ2-7; 9 bases align to TRBD1. CDR3 size: 14 residues. Germline V gene sequence: CDR1 MDHEN, CDR2 SYDVKM. Trimming cost V 5 bases and J 1 base; bases outside gene matches: 3. CDR3 region: CASSTTGGSYEQYF. The DNA for the CDR3 is TGTGCCAGCAGTACGACAGGGGGGTCCTACGAGCAGTACTTC.

The rearrangement joins TRBV5-8 to TRBJ2-3, with 7 bases matching TRBD2. Unmatched junction bases numbered 10, after V lost 1 base and J lost 2 bases. Per germline, CDR1 SGHTS and CDR2 YDEGEE. The CDR3 sequence is 17 residues long. CDR3 coding DNA: TGTGCCAGCAGCTTGAACCGCGGCGGGGGAGACACAGATACGCAGTATTTT. The encoded protein is CASSLNRGGGDTDTQYF.

V gene TRBV5-6 combines with J gene TRBJ2-1; D is possibly TRBD1 (5 bases). V lost 6 bases, J lost 3 bases, and 10 bases lay in between. This CDR3 has 13 residues. Germline V CDR1 and CDR2: SGHDT, YYEEEE. Here the CDR3 DNA reads TGTGCCAGCACACACAGGTTCTACAATGAGCAGTTCTTC. This encodes CASTHRFYNEQFF.

The genes are TRBV2 and TRBJ1-6; 7 bases agree with TRBD1. The CDR3 has 15 residues. The germline CDR1 and CDR2 sequences are SNHLY and FYNNEI. J gave up 9 bases and V 5 bases, and 10 bases lay outside the gene matches. The CDR3 loop reads CASSPPWTGGSPLHF. CDR3 DNA sequence: TGTGCCAGCAGTCCCCCCTGGACAGGTGGTTCACCCCTCCACTTT.

This chain connects TRBV29-1 to TRBJ2-5; 7 bases fit TRBD2. Looked up from germline, CDR1 is SQVTM and CDR2 is ANQGSEA. The CDR3 has 14 residues. V dropped 8 bases and J dropped 1; count of bases not matched to a gene: 10. CDR3 residues: CSSRVGGIQETQYF. The CDR3 nucleotides read TGCAGCTCTCGAGTGGGAGGGATCCAAGAGACCCAGTACTTC.

The chain has TRBV18 and TRBJ1-1; D uncertain. This CDR3 is 13 amino acids long. CDR1 is KGHSH, CDR2 LQKENI, per germline. V was pared by 1 base and J by 4 bases, with 7 bases between. The chain's CDR3 is CASSPRSGTEAFF. Written as DNA, the CDR3 is TGTGCCAGCTCACCACGGTCGGGCACTGAAGCTTTCTTT.

This clone was detected only a few times. This chain links TRBV7-6 with TRBJ2-3; tentative D call: TRBD1 (6 bases). From germline, CDR1 is SGHVS and CDR2 FNYEAQ. The CDR3 is made up of 15 amino acids. V lost 4 bases and J lost 0, with 11 bases in between. CDR3 sequence reads: CASSWDTASTDTQYF. Written as DNA, the CDR3 is TGTGCCAGCAGCTGGGACACCGCTAGCACAGATACGCAGTATTTT.

This clone was picked up one time. The V gene is TRBV6-5, the J gene TRBJ2-4; D remains unclear. The V gene's germline CDR1 is MNHEY and CDR2 SVGAGI. Trimming removed 0 bases at V and 0 bases at J, with 9 bases between. There are 16 residues in the CDR3. CDR3 loop: CASSYSARLAKNIQYF. In DNA, the CDR3 is TGTGCCAGCAGTTACTCGGCACGTCTAGCCAAAAACATTCAGTACTTC.

The gene calls are TRBV27 and TRBJ2-7; D not certain. The CDR3 totals 15 residues. Germline CDR1 MNHEY, CDR2 SMNVEV (reference sequence). Trimming took off 3 bases at V and 5 bases at J, with 17 bases between the two ends. The CDR3 loop reads CASSFSVANQDEQYF. DNA of the CDR3: TGTGCCAGCAGTTTTTCAGTGGCGAACCAGGACGAGCAGTACTTC.

The genes are TRBV13 and TRBJ1-1; 7 positions match TRBD1. The germline V gene encodes CDR1 PRHDT and CDR2 FYEKMQ (reference sequence). The CDR3 is 14 residues long. V shed 0 bases and J 7 bases; nucleotides not matched to a gene: 5. The chain's CDR3 is CASSLGGGGLEAFF. As DNA, the CDR3 is TGTGCCAGCAGCTTAGGCGGAGGGGGCCTTGAAGCTTTCTTT.

This clone was seen once. The chain joins TRBV5-1 to TRBJ1-1; a possible D gene is TRBD1 (6 bases). Between the trimmed V and J ends, which lost 4 bases and 3 bases, there was a span of 16 bases. CDR1 is SGHRS and CDR2 is YFSETQ in the germline V gene. This CDR3 is 15 amino acids long. The CDR3: CASSREGVDYTEAFF. The CDR3 bases are TGCGCCAGCAGCCGGGAGGGGGTCGATTACACTGAAGCTTTCTTT.

V is TRBV29-1 and J is TRBJ1-3, with 9 bases identical to TRBD1. V shed 6 bases, J shed 2 bases, and the junction held 11 bases outside the gene matches. Germline CDR1 and CDR2: SQVTM and ANQGSEA. This CDR3 contains 16 residues. The CDR3 sequence is CSVHSGTGKAGNTIYF. The CDR3 region has the DNA TGCAGCGTGCACTCCGGGACAGGGAAGGCTGGAAACACCATATATTTT. Combining the CDR3 with reference TRBV29-1 and TRBJ1-3 gives the whole variable domain SAVISQKPSRDICQRGTSLTIQCQVDSQVTMMFWYRQQPGQSLTLIATANQGSEATYESGFVIDKFPISRPNLTFSTLTVSNMSPEDSSIYLCSVHSGTGKAGNTIYFGEGSWLTVV.